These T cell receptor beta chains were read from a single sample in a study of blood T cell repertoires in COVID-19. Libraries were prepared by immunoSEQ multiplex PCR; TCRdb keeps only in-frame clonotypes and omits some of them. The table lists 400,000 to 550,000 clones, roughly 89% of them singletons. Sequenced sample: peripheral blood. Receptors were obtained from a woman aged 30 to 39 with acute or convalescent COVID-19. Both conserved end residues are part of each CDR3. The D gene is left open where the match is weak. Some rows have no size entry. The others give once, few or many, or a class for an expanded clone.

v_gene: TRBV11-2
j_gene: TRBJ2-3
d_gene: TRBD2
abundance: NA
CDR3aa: CASSFGRGGTDTQYF
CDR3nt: TGTGCCAGCAGCTTCGGACGGGGGGGCACAGATACGCAGTATTTT

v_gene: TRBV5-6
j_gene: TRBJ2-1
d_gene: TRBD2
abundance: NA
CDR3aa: CASSRSGGAVNEQFF
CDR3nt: TGTGCCAGCAGCCGTAGCGGGGGGGCCGTCAATGAGCAGTTCTTC

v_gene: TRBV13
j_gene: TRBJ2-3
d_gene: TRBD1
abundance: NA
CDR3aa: CASSSPGQLTSDTQYF
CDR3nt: TGTGCCAGCAGCTCCCCGGGACAGCTAACCTCAGATACGCAGTATTTT

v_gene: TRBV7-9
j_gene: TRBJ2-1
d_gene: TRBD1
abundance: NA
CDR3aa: CASRSSGGQGYNEQFF
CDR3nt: TGTGCCAGCCGTTCCAGTGGCGGACAGGGATACAATGAGCAGTTCTTC

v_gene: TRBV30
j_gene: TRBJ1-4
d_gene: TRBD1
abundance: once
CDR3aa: CAWTYGRGVGEKLFF
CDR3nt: TGTGCCTGGACGTATGGCAGGGGGGTTGGTGAAAAACTGTTTTTT

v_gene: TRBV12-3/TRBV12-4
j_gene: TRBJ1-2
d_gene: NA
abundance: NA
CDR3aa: CASNLQGNYGYTF
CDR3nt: TGTGCCAGCAACCTCCAGGGTAACTATGGCTACACCTTC

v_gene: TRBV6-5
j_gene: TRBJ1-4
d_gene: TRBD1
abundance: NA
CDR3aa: CASSNTGATNEKLFF
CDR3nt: TGTGCCAGCTCCAACACAGGGGCAACTAATGAAAAACTGTTTTTT

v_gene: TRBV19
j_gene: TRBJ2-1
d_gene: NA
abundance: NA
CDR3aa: CASRRQGLNGQFF
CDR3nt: TGTGCCAGTAGAAGGCAGGGCCTTAATGGGCAGTTCTTC

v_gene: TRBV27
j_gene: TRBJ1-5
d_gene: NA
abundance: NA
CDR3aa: CASSFLPGGGQPQHF
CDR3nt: TGTGCCAGCAGTTTCCTTCCGGGGGGCGGTCAGCCCCAGCATTTT

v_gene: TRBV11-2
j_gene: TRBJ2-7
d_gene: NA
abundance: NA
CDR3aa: CASSSGTSGYEQYF
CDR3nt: TGTGCCAGCAGCTCGGGGACATCTGGCTACGAGCAGTACTTC

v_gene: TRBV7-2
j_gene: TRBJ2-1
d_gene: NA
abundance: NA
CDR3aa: CASSLAPTYNEQFF
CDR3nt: TGTGCCAGCAGCCTAGCCCCCACCTACAATGAGCAGTTCTTC

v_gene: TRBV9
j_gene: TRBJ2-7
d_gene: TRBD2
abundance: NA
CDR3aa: CASSASGGAFGEQYF
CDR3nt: TGTGCCAGCAGCGCTAGCGGGGGGGCCTTCGGCGAGCAGTACTTC

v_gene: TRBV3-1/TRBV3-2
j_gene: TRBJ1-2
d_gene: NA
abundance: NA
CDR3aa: CASSQDYHPTYYGYTF
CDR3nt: TGTGCCAGCAGCCAAGATTATCACCCAACATACTATGGCTACACCTTC

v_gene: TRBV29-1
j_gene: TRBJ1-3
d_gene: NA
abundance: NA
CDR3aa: CSVRELGHTIYF
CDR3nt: TGCAGCGTCCGTGAACTGGGCCACACCATATATTTT

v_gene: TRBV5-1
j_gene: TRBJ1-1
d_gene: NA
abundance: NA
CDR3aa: CASSLVVGSGTEAFF
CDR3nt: TGCGCCAGCAGCTTGGTTGTAGGGAGCGGCACTGAAGCTTTCTTT

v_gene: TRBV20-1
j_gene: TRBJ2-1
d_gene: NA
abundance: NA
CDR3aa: CSANPTQAQFF
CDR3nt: TGCAGTGCAAACCCTACGCAGGCTCAGTTCTTC

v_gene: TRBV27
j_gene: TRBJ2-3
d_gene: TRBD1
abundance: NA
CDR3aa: CATGTGVDTQYF
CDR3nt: TGTGCCACAGGGACAGGGGTGGATACGCAGTATTTT

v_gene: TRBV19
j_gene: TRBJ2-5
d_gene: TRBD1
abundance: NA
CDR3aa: CASSRTGGSETQYF
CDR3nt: TGTGCCAGTAGCCGGACAGGGGGGTCAGAGACCCAGTACTTC

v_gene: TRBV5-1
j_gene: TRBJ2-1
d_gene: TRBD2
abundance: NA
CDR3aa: CASSLVLAGGYNEQFF
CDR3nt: TGCGCCAGCAGCTTGGTGCTGGCGGGGGGCTACAATGAGCAGTTCTTC

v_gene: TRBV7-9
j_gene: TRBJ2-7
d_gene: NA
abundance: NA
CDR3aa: CASSLTDRSYEQYF
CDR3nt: TGTGCCAGCAGTTTGACAGACCGCTCCTACGAGCAGTACTTC

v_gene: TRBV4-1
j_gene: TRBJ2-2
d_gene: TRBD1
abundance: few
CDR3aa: CASSPQGEFSGELFF
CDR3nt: TGCGCCAGCAGCCCCCAGGGGGAGTTCTCCGGGGAGCTGTTTTTT

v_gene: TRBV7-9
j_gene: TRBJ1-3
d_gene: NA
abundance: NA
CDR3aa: CASRHRGSTIYF
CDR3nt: TGTGCCAGCAGACATAGGGGTTCCACCATATATTTT

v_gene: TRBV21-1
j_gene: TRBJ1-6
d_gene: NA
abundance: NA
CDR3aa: CASSKGPGLGNSPLHF
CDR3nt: TGTGCCAGCAGCAAAGGTCCAGGGTTGGGTAATTCACCCCTCCACTTT

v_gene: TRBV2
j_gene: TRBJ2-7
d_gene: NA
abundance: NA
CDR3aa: CASSETSGFYEQYF
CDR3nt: TGTGCCAGCAGTGAAACGTCGGGTTTCTACGAGCAGTACTTC

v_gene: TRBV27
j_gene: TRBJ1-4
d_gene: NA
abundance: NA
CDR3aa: CASSRVGGVDEKLFF
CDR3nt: TGTGCCAGCAGCCGTGTAGGGGGAGTGGATGAAAAACTGTTTTTT

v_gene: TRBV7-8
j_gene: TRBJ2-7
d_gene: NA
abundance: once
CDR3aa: CASSRGQSGEQYF
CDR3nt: TGTGCCAGCAGCCGAGGACAGTCTGGTGAGCAGTACTTC

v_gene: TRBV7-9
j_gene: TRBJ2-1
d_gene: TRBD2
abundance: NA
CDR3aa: CASSFGGNSGVNEQFF
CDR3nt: TGTGCCAGCAGCTTTGGGGGTAATAGCGGGGTCAATGAGCAGTTCTTC

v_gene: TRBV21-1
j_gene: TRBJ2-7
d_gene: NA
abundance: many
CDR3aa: CASSNRGASYEQYF
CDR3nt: TGTGCCAGCAGCAACCGCGGGGCGTCCTACGAGCAGTACTTC

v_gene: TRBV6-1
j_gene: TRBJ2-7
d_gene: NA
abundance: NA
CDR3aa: CASSEAAVYYEQYF
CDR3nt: TGTGCCAGCAGTGAAGCGGCAGTTTACTACGAGCAGTACTTC

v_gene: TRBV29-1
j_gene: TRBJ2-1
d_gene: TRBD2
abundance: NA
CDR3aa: CSSHLAGANNEQFF
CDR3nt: TGCAGCTCTCATCTAGCGGGGGCGAACAATGAGCAGTTCTTC

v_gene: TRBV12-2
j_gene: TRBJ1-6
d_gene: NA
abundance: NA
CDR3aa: CASRLVRAGVSPLHF
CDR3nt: TGTGCAAGTCGCTTAGTTCGAGCAGGGGTCTCACCCCTCCACTTT

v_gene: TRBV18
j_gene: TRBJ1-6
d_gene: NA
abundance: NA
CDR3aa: CASSPLGVFSFGRDSPLHF
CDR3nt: TGTGCCAGCTCACCACTGGGTGTTTTTAGTTTTGGTCGGGATTCACCCCTCCACTTT

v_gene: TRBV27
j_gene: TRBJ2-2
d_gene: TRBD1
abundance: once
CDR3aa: CASSIPRDRVPPRGTGELFF
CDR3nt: TGTGCCAGCAGTATCCCCCGGGACAGAGTCCCCCCCCGTGGCACCGGGGAGCTGTTTTTT

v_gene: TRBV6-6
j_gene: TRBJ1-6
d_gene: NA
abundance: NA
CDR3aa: CASRGSLNSPLHF
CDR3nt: TGTGCCAGCAGGGGCAGCCTTAATTCACCCCTCCACTTT

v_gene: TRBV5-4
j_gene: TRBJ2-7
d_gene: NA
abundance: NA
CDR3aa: CASSLTSSYEQYF
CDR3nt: TGTGCCAGCAGCTTGACAAGCTCCTACGAGCAGTACTTC

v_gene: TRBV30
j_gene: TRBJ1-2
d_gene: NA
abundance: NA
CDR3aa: CAWSVQGWVDGYTF
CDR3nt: TGTGCCTGGAGTGTCCAGGGTTGGGTTGATGGCTACACCTTC

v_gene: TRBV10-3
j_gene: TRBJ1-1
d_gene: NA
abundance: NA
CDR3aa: CAISESLQGPGTEAFF
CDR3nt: TGTGCCATCAGTGAGTCCCTCCAGGGGCCGGGCACTGAAGCTTTCTTT

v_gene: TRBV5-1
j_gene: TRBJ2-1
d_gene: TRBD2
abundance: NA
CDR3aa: CASSPQRGPMDEQFF
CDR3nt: TGCGCCAGCAGCCCTCAGCGGGGGCCTATGGATGAGCAGTTCTTC